This T cell receptor (beta chain) is drawn from a study of shared clonotypes between healthy human individuals. Study-wide results and caveats: On the whole, naive subsets had larger estimated richness than memory subsets had.

This clone was observed a single time. Its antigen remains unknown. Authors' data handling: Filtering differed for immunoSEQ, which gave only junction sequences without quality scores. TCRdb's copy holds only in-frame clones and misses some; the assay was immunoSEQ multiplex PCR. The DNA was the basis for D and trimming; V, J and clone size are from that table. The sample carries 2 million to 2.5 million clones, approximately 94% recorded once. The germline V gene has CDR1 MDHEN and CDR2 SYDVKM. This CDR3 spans 14 amino acids. Trimming took 3 bases from V and 14 from J, leaving 17 bases between them. Within Nashville, Tennessee resided all donors, each a Caucasian adult. Into CD45RA+ naive and CD45RA-negative memory subsets, the CD4+ cells were split.

Sample: naive CD4+ T cells sorted from blood. Subset reported: CD45RA+ positively selected. This TCR was recovered from a man younger than 35 in good health. The V call is TRBV28, the J call TRBJ1-6, with unresolved D. In DNA form, the CDR3 reads TGTGCCAGCAGTTTGGGCCAGCCTCCAAAGGCCCTCCACTTT. Its protein is CASSLGQPPKALHF.